The present T cell receptor (beta chain) was sequenced within a study of blood T cells in healthy people across ages (dated by TCRdb to the mid-2010s). Concerning the study at large: In model experiments, template switching captured about one uniquely barcoded TCR beta cDNA molecule for every two T cells. Age-related changes in TCR beta repertoire diversity were measured in the study by deep sequencing normalized with unique cDNA molecular identifiers. The donors were split into four age groups: young (average around 17 years), middle-aged (roughly 42), aged (more than 60) and long-lived (under 90). Donors of different ages were randomly distributed across sequencing lanes to avoid experimental bias. For two donors (one aged 18 to 29 and one aged 80 or older), the study analyzed two additional independent replicas of 1 million unique cDNA reads from the same blood draw. What the work shows at the level of the full study, not this receptor alone: Estimates of total diversity based on one million sequenced T cells were regarded as lower bounds and as underestimates. Since profiling was done on bulk unsorted PBMCs, naive and antigen-experienced compartments could not be conclusively compared. Compared with the aged group, more naive CD4+ T cells, fewer expanded clones and increased TCR diversity were shown by the long-lived group, suggesting age selection. Observed TCR beta diversity correlated strongly with the percentage of naive T cells measured by flow cytometry. Donor CMV infection status was unknown, potentially confounding age-related changes in expanded clonotypes. Observed TCR beta diversity per million T cells fell roughly linearly with age, and a significant reduction was already apparent by age about 43.

CDR1 and CDR2, per the germline V gene, are SGHVS and FQNEAQ. Including the terminal cysteine and phenylalanine, the CDR3 comprises 18 residues. Just the 54-base CDR3 DNA is kept, in frame starting at base 1. The roughly 39 donors, aged roughly 6 to 90 years, were systemically healthy Caucasian individuals from Russia. Each donor gave 8 to 10 milliliters of peripheral blood, drawn into EDTA-treated Vacutainer tubes. Ficoll-Paque density-gradient centrifugation was used to isolate PBMCs, with at least 6 million per sample. Total RNA, at least 6 micrograms per sample, was extracted from PBMCs with Trizol reagent. For every donor, an aliquot of PBMCs went through flow cytometry to measure the percentages of naive CD45RAhigh/CD27high T cells. In this sample, this clonotype turned up a few times. What antigen it recognizes has not been identified. Relative to the germline gene, one junction end is altered; a read error may explain this.

Libraries came from 5' RACE. The instrument given in TCRdb is Illumina HiSeq 2500. A second PCR of 7 to 11 cycles was run with a J-beta primer mix and a sample-barcoded 5' primer. Each TCR beta cDNA molecule received a unique molecular identifier from a template-switch 5' adaptor carrying 12 random nucleotides. At least 2.5 million CDR3-containing paired-end reads were obtained from each sample. First-strand cDNA synthesis was performed from all RNA using the Mint cDNA synthesis kit, with priming by a TRBC-specific oligonucleotide. All cDNA was treated with uracil-DNA glycosylase and then went through a first 18-cycle PCR with the universal primers M1SS and BC2_uni_R. On the authors' methods: For normalization, 1 million high-quality reads, each with a distinct molecular identifier, were randomly selected from each sample. Instead of being binned into consensus sequences, reads that shared molecular identifiers were thrown out. MiTCR, set to a Q25 quality threshold and the strictest error-elimination algorithm, was used for CDR3 identification, clonotype clustering and error correction. A nonparametric unseen species model with Euler transformation was used to estimate a lower bound on total TCR beta diversity. The raw public reads went through TCRdb reprocessing: fastp at Q25, MiXCR clone calling, in-frame beta chains kept. A single entry per CDR3 protein holds the most common genes and DNA from its merged rows. Clone size and V and J calls follow TCRdb, not the original study. Recorded for this sample are some 1.6 million distinct CDR3 sequences; roughly 32% of them occurred a single time. The ten largest account for approximately 10% of the sample.

Sequenced material: blood. The chain uses TRBV7-8 and TRBJ2-3; 11 central nucleotides agree with TRBD2. The TCR was taken from a woman aged 30 to 39 in good health. The DNA is TGTGCCTGCAGCTTAGCGCCTTCCGGGACTAGCGGTCCCCGTACGCAGTATTTT. Translation gives CACSLAPSGTSGPRTQYF.